This TCR beta chain was sequenced for a study of human T cells and chemical hapten exposure. On the study more broadly: Upper-back patches of 0.01% DPC were read at 6 days.

This clonotype was recorded at least ten times. No antigen is known for it. There are 14 residues in the CDR3. V lost 4 bases, J lost 4 bases, and 5 bases stayed unmatched. CDR1 is KGHDR, CDR2 SFDVKD, per germline. Whole-study findings and limits: Large CDR3 similarity clusters arose significantly more often from expanded TCRs than from controls.

Sample time point: patch test 1, 2 weeks after DPC sensitization. Treatment here: therapeutic diphenylcyclopropenone sensitization with weekly scalp DPC. Blood collection happened ahead of applying each patch test. Using its own MiXCR run on the RACE reads, TCRdb lists one record per CDR3 protein. The sample has around 380,000 distinct CDR3 sequences; 4.8% are singletons. The chain carries TRBV24-1 and TRBJ1-2, with 7 bases fitting TRBD1. This TCR was sampled from a woman in her forties or fifties with alopecia areata. Some clones in this sample may be carry-over from other donors' samples. The sequences come from whole blood, collected in connection with sensitization to the hapten diphenylcyclopropenone (DPC). The CDR3 DNA is TGTGCCACCAGTGAATCCGGGACAGCCTATGGCTACACCTTC. Translating it yields CATSESGTAYGYTF.